These 24 T cell receptor beta chains share one sample of origin, sequenced in a study of T cells in tuberculosis. The method was immunoSEQ multiplex PCR; TCRdb's version includes in-frame clones alone and lacks a portion of them. Counted here are roughly 92,000 clones, roughly 91% occurring once; the ten biggest clones make up 1.5% to 2%. Thawed, overnight-rested PBMC were stained with GMM-loaded CD1B tetramer, viability dye and anti-CD3, then sorted. C32 glucose monomycolate from Rhodococcus equi was loaded onto the CD1B tetramers. The sequencing input was CD1b-GMM tetramer-negative cells sorted from PBMCs. The receptors shown here come from an adult woman with latent tuberculosis.

The chain links TRBV19 to TRBJ2-2; 12 nucleotides line up with TRBD2. This CDR3 has 15 residues. From germline, CDR1 is LNHDA and CDR2 SQIVND (reference sequence). V was pared by 6 bases and J by 7 bases, with 6 bases of the junction left unmatched. CDR3 nucleotides: TGTGCCAGTAGGCTAGCGGGGGGGCATGGCGGGGAGCTGTTTTTT. This translates into CASRLAGGHGGELFF. The variable domain in full, completed from reference TRBV19 and TRBJ2-2, reads DGGITQSPKYLFRKEGQNVTLSCEQNLNHDAMYWYRQDPGQGLRLIYYSQIVNDFQKGDIAEGYSVSREKKESFPLTVTSAQKNPTAFYLCASRLAGGHGGELFFGEGSRLTVL.

V is TRBV19 and J is TRBJ2-2; D may be TRBD1 (6 bases). This CDR3 is built from 15 residues. The germline gives CDR1 LNHDA, CDR2 SQIVND (reference sequence). Trimming left V 2 bases short and J 3 bases short, with 10 bases between. This CDR3 is CASSILSGDTGELFF. In nucleotides, the CDR3 is TGTGCCAGTAGTATACTGTCAGGGGACACCGGGGAGCTGTTTTTT.

The chain has TRBV7-2 and TRBJ1-1, with D possibly matching TRBD1 (6 bases). Between the trimmed V and J ends, which lost 1 base and 0 bases, there was a span of 9 bases. This CDR3 contains 15 residues. CDR1 is SGHTA, CDR2 FQGNSA, per germline. CDR3 loop: CASSLDRAMNTEAFF. CDR3 coding DNA: TGTGCCAGCAGCTTAGACAGGGCAATGAACACTGAAGCTTTCTTT.

V gene TRBV5-1 combines with J gene TRBJ2-3; no reliable D call. Trimming shortened V by 0 bases and J by 2 bases, and 4 bases separated the two germline ends. In germline, CDR1 is SGHRS, CDR2 YFSETQ. CDR3 size: 13 residues. This CDR3 is CASSLGPTDTQYF. DNA of the CDR3: TGCGCCAGCAGCTTGGGGCCCACAGATACGCAGTATTTT.

The count of this clone is one. The chain carries TRBV12-5 and TRBJ2-7; 9 nucleotides align to TRBD2. Germline assignment: CDR1 LGHNT and CDR2 FRNRAP. V lost 3 bases, J lost 0 bases, and 15 bases stayed unmatched. This CDR3 is built from 19 residues. The CDR3 region is CASGFSTSGFLNSSYEQYF. The CDR3 DNA sequence: TGTGCTAGTGGTTTCAGTACTAGCGGGTTCTTAAACAGCTCCTACGAGCAGTACTTC.

The rearrangement uses TRBV10-2 and TRBJ1-5, with D possibly matching TRBD1 (5 bases). The ends were cut back, 9 bases at V and 5 bases at J, with 17 bases in the middle. This CDR3 is built from 14 residues. CDR1 and CDR2 (germline): WSHSY, SAAADI. This chain's CDR3 is CASGGDRRDQPQHF. CDR3 nucleotide sequence: TGCGCCAGTGGGGGGGACCGGCGTGATCAGCCCCAGCATTTT.

The genes are TRBV7-6 and TRBJ2-3; the D gene is possibly TRBD1 (6 bases). The germline V gene has CDR1 SGHVS and CDR2 FNYEAQ. The V gene lost 0 bases and the J gene lost 0 bases, with 10 bases spanning the gap. The CDR3 has 16 residues. The CDR3 loop reads CASSLAGGWSTDTQYF. The CDR3 DNA is TGTGCCAGCAGCTTAGCAGGGGGATGGAGCACAGATACGCAGTATTTT.

V usage is TRBV7-8 and J usage is TRBJ2-2, with 9 bases fitting TRBD1. Trimming at V came to 2 bases and at J to 7 bases, leaving 8 bases not matched to a gene. Germline assignment: CDR1 SGHVS and CDR2 FQNEAQ. CDR3 length equals 16 residues. DNA of the CDR3: TGTGCCAGCAGCTTATTAGAACAGGGGGCAGGCGGGGAGCTGTTTTTT. Translating gives CASSLLEQGAGGELFF.

This clone was seen only a few times. The chain uses TRBV6-5 and TRBJ1-6; D remains ambiguous. Per the germline V gene, CDR1 is MNHEY and CDR2 is SVGAGI. V shed 8 bases and J shed 10 bases, with 3 bases lying between them. This CDR3 is 9 amino acids long. CDR3 sequence (DNA): TGTGCCAGCGGCTCACCCCTCCACTTT. This translates into CASGSPLHF.

This chain links TRBV7-9 with TRBJ1-4, with D unresolved. Germline-derived CDR1 and CDR2 are SEHNR and FQNEAQ (reference sequence). Trimming took off 1 base at V and 7 bases at J, with 10 bases between the two ends. The CDR3 loop spans 14 amino acids. The DNA of the CDR3 is TGTGCCAGCAGCTTAGAGGGAGTATCTGAAAAACTGTTTTTT. It is translated as CASSLEGVSEKLFF.

The rearrangement uses TRBV7-8 and TRBJ1-1, with D possibly matching TRBD1 (6 bases). This CDR3 has 14 residues. The V gene's germline CDR1 is SGHVS and CDR2 FQNEAQ. Trimming shortened V by 5 bases and J by 4 bases, and 14 bases separated the two germline ends. The CDR3 region is CASSPATGFTEAFF. For the CDR3, the DNA is TGTGCCAGCAGCCCCGCTACAGGGTTCACTGAAGCTTTCTTT.

The chain combines TRBV9 with TRBJ2-2; 7 nucleotides match TRBD2. The CDR3 sequence is 16 residues long. V lost 0 bases, J lost 4 bases, and 6 bases stayed unmatched. Germline loops: CDR1 SGDLS, CDR2 YYNGEE. CDR3 coding DNA: TGTGCCAGCAGCGTAGGGGAGGGCAGCCTCACCGGGGAGCTGTTTTTT. Its protein product is CASSVGEGSLTGELFF.

The rearrangement uses TRBV10-3 and TRBJ1-1, with 8 bases aligning to TRBD1. CDR1 and CDR2 (germline): ENHRY, SYGVKD. The ends lost 8 bases at V and 5 bases at J; junction bases unmatched: 10. The CDR3 consists of 14 residues. The CDR3 nucleotides read TGTGCCATCGGAGGACAGGGTCTGGGGACTGAAGCTTTCTTT. It specifies CAIGGQGLGTEAFF.

This clone was counted a single time. V gene TRBV15 combines with J gene TRBJ1-4; D is uncertain. CDR1 LNHNV and CDR2 YYDKDF come from the germline V gene (reference sequence). This CDR3 contains 17 residues. V was trimmed by 2 bases and J by 6 bases, leaving 19 bases between them. The CDR3 reads CATSRSAMAGEDEKLFF. The CDR3 DNA reads as TGTGCCACCAGCAGATCCGCAATGGCGGGAGAGGATGAAAAACTGTTTTTT. The full variable domain, completed using reference TRBV15 and TRBJ1-4, is DAMVIQNPRYQVTQFGKPVTLSCSQTLNHNVMYWYQQKSSQAPKLLFHYYDKDFNNEADTPDNFQSRRPNTSFCFLDIRSPGLGDTAMYLCATSRSAMAGEDEKLFFGSGTQLSVL.

This chain uses TRBV19 with TRBJ1-1; 8 bases are shared with TRBD1. The CDR3 is made up of 13 amino acids. V was pared by 5 bases and J by 2 bases, with 1 base of the junction left unmatched. CDR1 and CDR2 (germline): LNHDA, SQIVND (reference sequence). Here the CDR3 DNA reads TGTGCCAGTAGTCCAGGGGGCAACACTGAAGCTTTCTTT. Residues: CASSPGGNTEAFF. Looking up the rest from reference TRBV19 and TRBJ1-1 gives the full variable domain: DGGITQSPKYLFRKEGQNVTLSCEQNLNHDAMYWYRQDPGQGLRLIYYSQIVNDFQKGDIAEGYSVSREKKESFPLTVTSAQKNPTAFYLCASSPGGNTEAFFGQGTRLTVV.

This clone was seen a single time. The rearrangement links TRBV6-5 to TRBJ2-7; 8 bases are shared with TRBD2. Per the germline V gene, CDR1 is MNHEY and CDR2 is SVGAGI. The trim removed 3 bases at V and 6 bases at J, leaving 7 bases unmatched. The CDR3 spans 14 residues. The CDR3 loop reads CASSYPGRAGEQYF. The CDR3 DNA is TGTGCCAGCAGTTATCCCGGGAGGGCGGGCGAGCAGTACTTC.

This sequence joins TRBV6-1 and TRBJ1-1, with a possible D match to TRBD1 (6 bases). From germline, CDR1 is MNHNS and CDR2 SASEGT. Trimming pared 10 bases from V and 0 bases from J, leaving 18 bases between. The CDR3 loop spans 15 amino acids. In nucleotides, the CDR3 is TGTGCCACCAGATTACAGGGAACAATGAACACTGAAGCTTTCTTT. The encoded protein is CATRLQGTMNTEAFF.

V gene TRBV28 combines with J gene TRBJ1-5; possibly TRBD1 for D (5 bases). The CDR3 is 17 amino acids. The germline gives CDR1 MDHEN, CDR2 SYDVKM. Trimming left V 5 bases short and J 1 base short, with 18 bases between. CDR3 DNA: TGTGCCAGCAGTACCCCCTTGAGGGGAGGGAGCAATCAGCCCCAGCATTTT. It encodes CASSTPLRGGSNQPQHF.

V gene TRBV4-1 combines with J gene TRBJ2-5, with a tentative D call TRBD2 (5 bases). Germline V gene data show CDR1 as MGHRA and CDR2 as YSYEKL. Trimming took off 1 base at V and 4 bases at J, with 7 bases between the two ends. The CDR3 has 13 residues. The CDR3 sequence is CASSQGEIETQYF. The CDR3 DNA is TGCGCCAGCAGCCAAGGGGAGATAGAGACCCAGTACTTC.

V is TRBV12-1 and J is TRBJ2-5; TRBD2, the D gene given by the table, was not confirmed from the DNA. TRBV12-1 is marked as a pseudogene. The CDR3 is made up of 14 amino acids. This chain's CDR3 is CASSSGVLQETQYF. CDR3 in DNA: TGTGCCAGCAGCTCGGGGGTCCTCCAGGAGACCCAGTACTTC.

Notes on this clone: At one end the junction does not follow the germline gene, possibly because of a read error. The chain couples TRBV29-1 to TRBJ1-1; D call uncertain. Germline V lookup: CDR1 SQVTM, CDR2 ANQGSEA. The CDR3 covers 10 residues. CDR3 sequence (DNA): TGTAGCGGGAGGAACACTGAAGCTTTCTTT. Protein: CSGRNTEAFF.

The chain links TRBV6-1 to TRBJ1-5; possible D gene TRBD1, 6 bases. This CDR3 spans 15 amino acids. Trimming shortened V by 3 bases and J by 1 base, and 10 bases separated the two germline ends. Germline assignment: CDR1 MNHNS and CDR2 SASEGT. The CDR3 here is CASSEWGPSNQPQHF. The CDR3 DNA reads TGTGCCAGCAGTGAGTGGGGGCCAAGCAATCAGCCCCAGCATTTT.

This clone occurred a few times. The V and J genes are TRBV7-3 and TRBJ2-2, with 7 bases matching TRBD1. V was pared by 2 bases and J by 2 bases, with 17 bases of the junction left unmatched. Germline V gene sequence: CDR1 SGHTA, CDR2 FQGTGA. The CDR3 is made up of 20 amino acids. As DNA, the CDR3 is TGTGCCAGCAGCTTAGATCCCCCCCCAAACCACAGGGGAAACACCGGGGAGCTGTTTTTT. Translating it yields CASSLDPPPNHRGNTGELFF.

The J gene is TRBJ2-5, the V gene TRBV7-2; 12 nucleotides agree with TRBD2. This CDR3 has 17 residues. V lost 1 base to trimming and J lost 6 bases; unmatched junction nucleotides: 9. Germline values: CDR1 SGHTA, CDR2 FQGNSA. The CDR3 coding sequence is TGTGCCAGCAGCTTAGTGCCTAGCGGGGGGGCCGTAAAGACCCAGTACTTC. Protein: CASSLVPSGGAVKTQYF.